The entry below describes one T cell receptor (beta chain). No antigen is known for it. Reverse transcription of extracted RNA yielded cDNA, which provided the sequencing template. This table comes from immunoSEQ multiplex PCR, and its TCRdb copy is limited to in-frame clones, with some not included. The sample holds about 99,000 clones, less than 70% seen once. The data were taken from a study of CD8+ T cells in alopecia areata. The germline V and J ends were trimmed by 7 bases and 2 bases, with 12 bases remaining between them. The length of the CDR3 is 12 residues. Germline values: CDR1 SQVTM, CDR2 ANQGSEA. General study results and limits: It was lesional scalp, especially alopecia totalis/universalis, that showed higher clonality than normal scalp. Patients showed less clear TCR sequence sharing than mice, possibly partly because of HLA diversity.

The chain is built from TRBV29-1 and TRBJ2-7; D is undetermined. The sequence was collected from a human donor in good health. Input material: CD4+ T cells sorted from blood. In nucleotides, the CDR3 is TGCAGCGCCGGGTCGTATCCCTACGAGCAGTACTTC. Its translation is CSAGSYPYEQYF.